This T cell receptor beta chain was recorded in a study of blood T cell repertoires in COVID-19. At the level of the study: Samples of COVID-19 (acute and convalescent) were obtained from the United States, Italy and Spain. PBMCs, B-cell-depleted T cells, or T cells provided the cDNA or gDNA that made up the material.

In the study's own analysis: Estimation of nucleated cell counts was performed using reference gene primer amplification. The assay was immunoSEQ multiplex PCR, and TCRdb's table has in-frame clones only and misses some. From that table come the V and J calls and clone size; the DNA was used to work out D and trimming. The table includes roughly 200,000 clones, roughly 90% detected once. Material: peripheral blood. This sequence was found in a man aged 50 to 59 with acute or convalescent COVID-19.

CDR3 in amino acids: CASSTGLAYNEQFF. The CDR3, as DNA: TGTGCCAGCAGTACCGGACTAGCCTACAATGAGCAGTTCTTC. This chain connects TRBV14 to TRBJ2-1; TRBD2 aligns across 7 bases. Germline lookup yields CDR1 SGHDN and CDR2 FVKESK. V lost 6 bases, J lost 2 bases, and 4 bases stayed unmatched. This CDR3 has 14 residues.